What follows are 25 T cell receptor beta chains derived from one specimen sequenced in a study of blood T cells in healthy people across ages. For the second PCR, which ran for about 6 to 11 cycles, a sample-barcoded 5' primer and a J-beta primer mix were used. TCRdb re-called the 5' RACE reads with MiXCR, one entry per CDR3 protein. This table holds about 1,500,000 distinct CDR3 sequences, 28% found once. The sequenced sample consisted of blood. The receptors derive from a woman aged 30 to 39 in good health.

In its sample, this clonotype was seen a few times. The chain employs TRBV7-6 and TRBJ2-7; TRBD2 aligns across 8 bases. The CDR3 has 15 residues. Germline V gene data show CDR1 as SGHVS and CDR2 as FNYEAQ. Losses at the gene ends were 5 bases for V and 9 bases for J; bases not matched to a gene: 15. CDR3 protein: CASSPYGGGRSAQYF. DNA for the CDR3: TGTGCCAGCAGCCCCTACGGGGGGGGCCGTAGCGCGCAGTACTTC.

This clonotype was seen at least ten times. The CDR3 DNA reads as TGTGCCAGCGGTCTTGGTTCGGGGCCAAAGGAGCAGTACTTC. Protein sequence: CASGLGSGPKEQYF. The chain combines TRBV6-6 with TRBJ2-7, with D perhaps being TRBD1 or TRBD2 (5 bases each). Germline V gives CDR1 MNHNY, CDR2 SVGAGI (reference sequence). Trimming took 8 bases from V and 7 from J, leaving 21 bases between them. CDR3 length equals 14 residues.

As concerns this clonotype: A read error may account for a junction end that differs from germline. The rearrangement joins TRBV9 to TRBJ2-7; TRBD1 matches 9 bases. The CDR3 runs to 15 residues. The germline V gene has CDR1 SGDLS and CDR2 YYNGEE. Here the CDR3 reads CASSLLGDRDGERYF. In DNA, the CDR3 is TGTGCCAGCAGCCTGCTCGGGGACAGGGATGGCGAGCGGTACTTC.

The J gene is TRBJ1-4, the V gene TRBV20-1; the D is unclear. Germline V gene data show CDR1 as DFQATT and CDR2 as SNEGSKA (reference sequence). The CDR3 runs 15 residues. V dropped 0 bases and J dropped 0 bases, with 8 bases sitting between them. CDR3 amino acids: CSARDPSATNEKLFF. CDR3 bases: TGCAGTGCTAGAGATCCGAGTGCAACTAATGAAAAACTGTTTTTT.

The chain is built from TRBV5-1 and TRBJ1-2; no reliable D call. V was shortened by 1 base and J by 8 bases, with 12 bases between the two germline ends. The length of the CDR3 is 13 residues. Germline CDR1 reads SGHRS; CDR2 reads YFSETQ. The CDR3, as DNA: TGCGCCAGCAGCTTGAACGTGGATGACGGCTACACCTTC. It is translated as CASSLNVDDGYTF.

V gene TRBV29-1 combines with J gene TRBJ1-4, with 7 nucleotides matching TRBD1. The CDR3 has 13 residues. The V segment lost 4 bases and the J segment 4 bases; nucleotides outside the gene matches: 3. Germline V lookup: CDR1 SQVTM, CDR2 ANQGSEA. In DNA, the CDR3 is TGCAGCGTTGTGGGACAGATTAATGAAAAACTGTTTTTT. It translates to CSVVGQINEKLFF.

This clonotype was detected a few times. The rearrangement uses TRBV20-1 and TRBJ2-1; TRBD1 might be the D (5 bases). Per the germline V gene, CDR1 is DFQATT and CDR2 is SNEGSKA (reference sequence). V lost 6 bases to trimming and J lost 1 base, with 19 bases between them. The CDR3 is 16 residues long. The CDR3, as DNA: TGCAGTGCCGGTACACCAGGGATTCGGTCCTACAATGAGCAGTTCTTC. Its translation is CSAGTPGIRSYNEQFF.

CDR3 DNA sequence: TGTGCCAGCAGCCCGCCGGGACTCCCGGGGCATACGCAGTATTTT. Translated: CASSPPGLPGHTQYF. The chain employs TRBV12-3 or TRBV12-4 and TRBJ2-3; a weak D match, TRBD2 (6 bases). The V and J ends lost 6 bases and 7 bases respectively, with 20 bases between them. This CDR3 has 15 residues.

This clonotype was recorded a few times. V is TRBV4-1 and J is TRBJ2-1, with D perhaps assigned TRBD1 or TRBD2 (5 bases each). The CDR3 loop spans 19 amino acids. The V gene lost 1 base and the J gene lost 4 bases, with 23 bases spanning the gap. Germline V gene data show CDR1 as MGHRA and CDR2 as YSYEKL. CDR3 sequence reads: CASSQGGGWGNSIYNEQFF. The CDR3 DNA is TGCGCCAGCAGCCAAGGAGGTGGTTGGGGGAACTCAATATACAATGAGCAGTTCTTC.

This CDR3 reads CASSGKLGTTPNGEQFF. For the CDR3, the DNA is TGTGCCAGCAGCGGCAAGCTAGGGACTACGCCAAATGGTGAGCAGTTCTTC. The chain joins TRBV9 to TRBJ2-1; 7 nucleotides align to TRBD2. In germline, CDR1 is SGDLS, CDR2 YYNGEE. J gave up 9 bases and V 3 bases, and 18 bases lay outside the gene matches. The CDR3 totals 17 residues.

The chain combines TRBV18 with TRBJ2-1; 8 positions match TRBD2. CDR1 is KGHSH and CDR2 is LQKENI in the germline V gene. The CDR3 extends over 14 amino acids. The V gene end was trimmed by 6 bases and the J gene end by 6 bases; junction bases not matched to a gene: 7. The CDR3 DNA sequence: TGTGCCAGCTCCCAAAGCGGGAGTCGCAATGAGCAGTTCTTC. This gives the protein CASSQSGSRNEQFF.

This clonotype has a count of ten or more. The genes are TRBV5-6 and TRBJ2-5; 12 nucleotides align to TRBD1. The CDR3 runs 17 residues. CDR1 and CDR2 from the germline V gene are SGHDT and YYEEEE. Trimming at V came to 3 bases and at J to 5 bases, leaving 11 bases not matched to a gene. The CDR3 nucleotides read TGTGCCAGCAGCTCGTCCCGGGACAGGGGGCTTGGTGAGACCCAGTACTTC. It specifies CASSSSRDRGLGETQYF.

The rearrangement joins TRBV20-1 to TRBJ1-1; D uncertain. V was cut by 3 bases and J by 3 bases, with 5 bases left in between. This CDR3 is built from 11 residues. CDR1 and CDR2 from the germline V gene are DFQATT and SNEGSKA (reference sequence). CDR3 sequence: CSARWDTEAFF. As DNA, the CDR3 is TGCAGTGCTAGGTGGGACACTGAAGCTTTCTTT.

To note about this clonotype: This may arise from a read error, as a much more abundant clone is one base away. The chain couples TRBV7-6 to TRBJ2-7; 10 bases are shared with TRBD1. Trimming at V came to 5 bases and at J to 7 bases, leaving 11 bases not matched to a gene. The germline V gene has CDR1 SGHVS and CDR2 FNYEAQ. The CDR3 is made up of 15 amino acids. The chain's CDR3 is CASSRDRGPYNEQYF. The CDR3 coding sequence is TGTGCCAGCAGCCGAGACAGGGGGCCCTACAATGAGCAGTACTTC.

This clonotype was counted a few times. The V call is TRBV5-1, the J call TRBJ1-5; D uncertain. CDR3 length equals 14 residues. The V gene's germline CDR1 is SGHRS and CDR2 YFSETQ. V was trimmed by 4 bases and J by 3 bases, leaving 11 bases between them. The CDR3 DNA reads TGCGCCAGCAGCATAGGACCGGACAATCAGCCCCAGCATTTT. Its protein is CASSIGPDNQPQHF. Supplemented by reference TRBV5-1 and TRBJ1-5, the full variable domain reads KAGVTQTPRYLIKTRGQQVTLSCSPISGHRSVSWYQQTPGQGLQFLFEYFSETQRNKGNFPGRFSGRQFSNSRSEMNVSTLELGDSALYLCASSIGPDNQPQHFGDGTRLSIL.

The rearrangement joins TRBV12-3 or TRBV12-4 to TRBJ1-5; 8 nucleotides align to TRBD1. The tail of the sequence fits TRBJ2-3 better, so the J call may be wrong. The CDR3 is 15 amino acids. Here the CDR3 reads CASSFRTGSPGPQYF. DNA for the CDR3: TGTGCCAGCAGTTTTCGGACAGGGTCCCCAGGGCCCCAGTATTTT.

This clonotype was picked up a small number of times. V usage is TRBV20-1 and J usage is TRBJ1-4, with D uncertain. Looked up from germline, CDR1 is DFQATT and CDR2 is SNEGSKA (reference sequence). The CDR3 sequence is 12 residues long. With 7 bases removed from V and 8 bases from J, the gap between germline ends came to 14 bases. For the CDR3, the DNA is TGCAGTGGGGTAGCGGGAGACGAAAAACTGTTTTTT. Residues: CSGVAGDEKLFF.

This clonotype was counted a few times. The genes are TRBV13 and TRBJ2-5, with D perhaps TRBD1 or TRBD2 (7 bases each). From germline, CDR1 is PRHDT and CDR2 FYEKMQ (reference sequence). V lost 4 bases to trimming and J lost 2 bases, with 20 bases between them. The CDR3 is 17 residues long. CDR3 protein: CASSWGRGPMGQETQYF. CDR3 DNA sequence: TGTGCCAGCAGCTGGGGGAGGGGGCCAATGGGGCAAGAGACCCAGTACTTC.

On this clonotype: The conserved phenylalanine or tryptophan is not found at the CDR3 terminus, so this likely reflects a read error. The limits of the CDR3 on the DNA are not certain, so only TCRdb's listed CDR3 is given. The V and J genes are TRBV7-8 and TRBJ1-5; the table calls TRBD1, which could not be checked here. Ends included, the CDR3 has 16 residues. From germline, CDR1 is SGHVS and CDR2 FQNEAQ. CDR3 region: CASSPLGGVAISPSIL.

Remarks on this clonotype: A read error may account for a junction end that differs from germline. CDR3 DNA sequence: TGTGCCAGCTCACCGTACGTGACAGGACCGCGTGGAAACGCCATATATTTT. Amino acids: CASSPYVTGPRGNAIYF. The rearrangement links TRBV18 to TRBJ1-3; TRBD1 might be the D (6 bases). The germline V gene has CDR1 KGHSH and CDR2 LQKENI. This CDR3 comprises 17 residues. The full variable domain, in which reference TRBV18 and TRBJ1-3 provide the parts outside the CDR3, is NAGVMQNPRHLVRRRGQEARLRCSPMKGHSHVYWYRQLPEEGLKFMVYLQKENIIDESGMPKERFSAEFPKEGPSILRIQQVVRGDSAAYFCASSPYVTGPRGNAIYFGEGSWLTVV.

The chain employs TRBV12-3 or TRBV12-4 and TRBJ1-2; 7 nucleotides agree with TRBD1. Trimming at V came to 6 bases and at J to 1 base, leaving 14 bases not matched to a gene. The CDR3 is 17 residues long. The CDR3 loop is CASRLRQGPVVNYGYTF. CDR3 DNA sequence: TGTGCCAGCAGACTGCGACAGGGCCCGGTGGTTAACTATGGCTACACCTTC.

This clonotype has ten or more counts. The rearrangement links TRBV6-6 to TRBJ2-1; 8 nucleotides agree with TRBD2. CDR1 is MNHNY, CDR2 SVGAGI, per germline (reference sequence). The CDR3 length is 17 residues. Losses at the gene ends were 0 bases for V and 5 bases for J; bases not matched to a gene: 9. CDR3 sequence (DNA): TGTGCCAGCAGTTACTCGAGTTTGTCGGGAGGGAACAATGAGCAGTTCTTC. Translated, it gives CASSYSSLSGGNNEQFF.

V is TRBV29-1 and J is TRBJ2-3, with D possibly TRBD2 on 6 matching bases. CDR1 is SQVTM, CDR2 ANQGSEA, per germline. Trimming cost V 0 bases and J 0 bases, with 10 bases left between them. This CDR3 is 15 amino acids long. DNA for the CDR3: TGCAGCGTTGAAGAGGAGGGGCCTAGCACAGATACGCAGTATTTT. Translation: CSVEEEGPSTDTQYF.

This clonotype came up once. It may be a read error: a sequence one base away is much more abundant. The chain links TRBV20-1 to TRBJ2-4, with TRBD2 matching over 10 bases. Germline CDR1 and CDR2: DFQATT and SNEGSKA (reference sequence). The CDR3 loop spans 15 amino acids. V gave up 1 base and J gave up 13 bases; unmatched junction bases: 13. CDR3 amino acids: CSARGPSGRGNEQYF. The CDR3 nucleotides read TGCAGTGCTAGAGGCCCTAGCGGGAGAGGGAATGAGCAGTACTTC.

V usage is TRBV30 and J usage is TRBJ1-1; D not resolved. Trimming cost V 5 bases and J 1 base, with 8 bases left between them. The germline gives CDR1 GTSNPN, CDR2 SVGIG (reference sequence). The CDR3 runs 12 residues. CDR3 sequence: CAWGRPNTEAFF. As DNA, the CDR3 is TGTGCCTGGGGAAGGCCGAACACTGAAGCTTTCTTT.